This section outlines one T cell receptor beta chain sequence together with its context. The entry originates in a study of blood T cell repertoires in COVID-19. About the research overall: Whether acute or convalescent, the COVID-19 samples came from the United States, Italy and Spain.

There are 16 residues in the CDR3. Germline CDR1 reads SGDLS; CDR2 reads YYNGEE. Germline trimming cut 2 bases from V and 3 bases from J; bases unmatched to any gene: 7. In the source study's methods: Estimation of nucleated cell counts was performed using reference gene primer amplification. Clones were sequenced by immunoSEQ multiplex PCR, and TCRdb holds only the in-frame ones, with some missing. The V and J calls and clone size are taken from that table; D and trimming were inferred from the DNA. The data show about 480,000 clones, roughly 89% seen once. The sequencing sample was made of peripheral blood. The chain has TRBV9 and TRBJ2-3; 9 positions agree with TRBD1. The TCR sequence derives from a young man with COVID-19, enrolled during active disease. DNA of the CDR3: TGTGCCAGCAGCGTCTCGGGACAGGGACAGACAGATACGCAGTATTTT. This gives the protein CASSVSGQGQTDTQYF.